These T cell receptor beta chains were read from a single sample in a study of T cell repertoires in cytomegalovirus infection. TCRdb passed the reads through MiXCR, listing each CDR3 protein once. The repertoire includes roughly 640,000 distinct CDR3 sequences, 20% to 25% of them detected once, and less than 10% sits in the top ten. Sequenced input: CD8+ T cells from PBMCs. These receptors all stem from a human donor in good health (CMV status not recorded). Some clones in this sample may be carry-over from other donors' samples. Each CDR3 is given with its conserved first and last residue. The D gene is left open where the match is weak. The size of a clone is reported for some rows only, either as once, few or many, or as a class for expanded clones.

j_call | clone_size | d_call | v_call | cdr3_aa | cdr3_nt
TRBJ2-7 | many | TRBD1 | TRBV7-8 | CASSSGQGPYEQYF | TGTGCCAGCAGCTCAGGACAGGGTCCCTACGAGCAGTACTTC
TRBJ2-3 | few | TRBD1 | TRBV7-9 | CASSHGQGITDTQYF | TGTGCCAGCAGCCACGGACAGGGGATCACAGATACGCAGTATTTT
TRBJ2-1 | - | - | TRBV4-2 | CASSIRGSEQFF | TGTGCCAGCAGCATTAGGGGGAGTGAGCAGTTCTTC
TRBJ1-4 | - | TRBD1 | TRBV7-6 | CASSLAGTELFF | TGTGCCAGCAGCTTAGCGGGGACAGAACTGTTTTTT
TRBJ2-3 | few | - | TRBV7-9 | CASSFSWGTDTQYF | TGTGCCAGCAGCTTTTCCTGGGGCACAGATACGCAGTATTTT
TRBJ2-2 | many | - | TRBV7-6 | CAILSRGGTGELFF | TGTGCCATATTAAGCAGGGGAGGAACCGGGGAGCTGTTTTTT
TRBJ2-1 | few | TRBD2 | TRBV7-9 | CASSLPSGAYNEQFF | TGTGCCAGCAGCTTACCTAGCGGGGCCTACAATGAGCAGTTCTTC
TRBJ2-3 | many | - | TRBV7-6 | CASSVLATRSDTQYF | TGTGCCAGCAGCGTACTAGCCACAAGGTCAGATACGCAGTATTTT
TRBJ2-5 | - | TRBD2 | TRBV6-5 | CANSHGLAETQYF | TGTGCCAACAGTCACGGACTAGCAGAGACCCAGTACTTC
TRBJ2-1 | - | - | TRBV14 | CASSISNWPNYNEQFF | TGTGCCAGCAGCATATCGAACTGGCCCAACTACAATGAGCAGTTCTTC
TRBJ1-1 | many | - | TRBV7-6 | CASSRGGEGITEAFF | TGTGCCAGCAGCCGGGGGGGGGAAGGTATTACTGAAGCTTTCTTT
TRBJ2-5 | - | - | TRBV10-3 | CAISGLGSQETQYF | TGTGCCATCAGTGGTCTAGGATCCCAAGAGACCCAGTACTTC
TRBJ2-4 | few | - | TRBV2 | CASSEGARERNIQYF | TGTGCCAGCAGTGAAGGGGCCAGGGAGCGAAACATTCAGTACTTC
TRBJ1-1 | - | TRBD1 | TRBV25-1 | CASSWTGGETEAFF | TGTGCCAGCAGTTGGACAGGGGGAGAGACTGAAGCTTTCTTT
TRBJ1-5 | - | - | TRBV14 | CASSQGRYQPQHF | TGTGCCAGCAGCCAAGGAAGGTATCAGCCCCAGCATTTT
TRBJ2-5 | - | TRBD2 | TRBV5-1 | CASSLSGGSQETQYF | TGCGCCAGCAGCTTGTCGGGGGGATCGCAAGAGACCCAGTACTTC
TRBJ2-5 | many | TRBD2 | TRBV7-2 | CASSPEGAGGRETQYF | TGTGCCAGCAGCCCAGAGGGAGCGGGGGGGCGAGAGACCCAGTACTTC
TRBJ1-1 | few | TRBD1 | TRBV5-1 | CASSLNRGEFGTEAFF | TGCGCCAGCAGCTTGAACAGGGGGGAGTTCGGGACTGAAGCTTTCTTT
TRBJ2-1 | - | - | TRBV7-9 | CASSLGGGESIF | TGTGCCAGCAGCTTAGGGGGGGGCGAGTCGATCTTC
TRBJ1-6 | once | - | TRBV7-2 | CASSPARISLESPLHF | TGTGCCAGCAGCCCCGCTCGGATTTCACTCGAGTCACCCCTCCACTTT